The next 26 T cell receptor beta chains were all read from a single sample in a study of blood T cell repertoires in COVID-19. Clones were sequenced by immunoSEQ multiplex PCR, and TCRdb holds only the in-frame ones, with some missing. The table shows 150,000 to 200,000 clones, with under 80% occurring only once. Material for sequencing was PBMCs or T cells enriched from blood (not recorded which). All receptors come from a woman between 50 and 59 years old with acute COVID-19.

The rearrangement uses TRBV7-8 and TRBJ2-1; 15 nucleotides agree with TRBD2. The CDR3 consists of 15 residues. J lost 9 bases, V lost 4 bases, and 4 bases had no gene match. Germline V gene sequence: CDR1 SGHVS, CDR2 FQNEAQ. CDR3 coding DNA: TGTGCCAGCAGCTCCGGGACTAGCGGGGGGCGTGAGCAGTTCTTC. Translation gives CASSSGTSGGREQFF.

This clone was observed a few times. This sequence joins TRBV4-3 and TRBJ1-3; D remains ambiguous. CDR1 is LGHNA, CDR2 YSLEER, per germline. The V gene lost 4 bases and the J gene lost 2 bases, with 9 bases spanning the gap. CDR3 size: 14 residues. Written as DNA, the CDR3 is TGCGCCAGCAGCCCCCCAGGCCCTGGAAACACCATATATTTT. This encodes CASSPPGPGNTIYF.

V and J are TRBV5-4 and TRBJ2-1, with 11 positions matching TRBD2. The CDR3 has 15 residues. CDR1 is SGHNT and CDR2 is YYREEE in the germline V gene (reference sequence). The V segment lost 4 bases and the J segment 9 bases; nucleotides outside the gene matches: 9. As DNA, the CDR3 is TGTGCCAGCAGCGTACTAGCGGGGGTAGAAAGTGAGCAGTTCTTC. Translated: CASSVLAGVESEQFF.

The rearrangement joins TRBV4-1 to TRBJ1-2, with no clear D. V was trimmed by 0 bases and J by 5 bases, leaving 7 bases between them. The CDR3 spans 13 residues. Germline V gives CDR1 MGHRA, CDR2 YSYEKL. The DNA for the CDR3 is TGCGCCAGCAGCCAAGAAATTATGTATGGCTACACCTTC. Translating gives CASSQEIMYGYTF.

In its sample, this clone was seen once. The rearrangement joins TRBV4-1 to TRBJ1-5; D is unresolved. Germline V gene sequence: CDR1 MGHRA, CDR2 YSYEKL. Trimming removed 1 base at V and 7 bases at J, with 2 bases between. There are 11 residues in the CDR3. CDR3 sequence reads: CASSQAQPQHF. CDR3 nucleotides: TGCGCCAGCAGCCAAGCGCAGCCCCAGCATTTT.

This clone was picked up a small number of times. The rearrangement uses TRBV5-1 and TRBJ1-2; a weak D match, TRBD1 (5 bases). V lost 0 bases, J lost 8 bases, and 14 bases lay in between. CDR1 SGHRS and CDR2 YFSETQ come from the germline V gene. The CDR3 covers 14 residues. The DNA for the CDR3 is TGCGCCAGCAGCTTGGAATGGGGGGAAGGCGGCTACACCTTC. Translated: CASSLEWGEGGYTF.

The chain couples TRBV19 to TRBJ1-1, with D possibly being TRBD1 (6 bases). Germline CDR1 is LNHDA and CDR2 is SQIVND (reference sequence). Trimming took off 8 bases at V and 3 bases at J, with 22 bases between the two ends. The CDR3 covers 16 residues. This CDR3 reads CASRQAWGRSHTEAFF. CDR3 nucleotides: TGTGCCAGTCGACAGGCCTGGGGACGGTCCCACACTGAAGCTTTCTTT.

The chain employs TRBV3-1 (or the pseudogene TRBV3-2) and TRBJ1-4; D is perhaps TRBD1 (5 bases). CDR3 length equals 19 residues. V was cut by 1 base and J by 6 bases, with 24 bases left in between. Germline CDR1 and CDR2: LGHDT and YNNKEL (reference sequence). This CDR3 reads CASSQGSSRSPGRHEKLFF. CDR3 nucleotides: TGTGCCAGCAGCCAAGGCTCATCCCGCAGCCCAGGGCGGCATGAAAAACTGTTTTTT.

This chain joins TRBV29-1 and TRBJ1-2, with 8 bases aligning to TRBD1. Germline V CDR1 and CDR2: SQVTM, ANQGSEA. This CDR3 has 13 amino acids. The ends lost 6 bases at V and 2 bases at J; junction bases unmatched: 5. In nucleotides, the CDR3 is TGCAGCGTCTTACGACAGGGGAACTATGGCTACACCTTC. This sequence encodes CSVLRQGNYGYTF.

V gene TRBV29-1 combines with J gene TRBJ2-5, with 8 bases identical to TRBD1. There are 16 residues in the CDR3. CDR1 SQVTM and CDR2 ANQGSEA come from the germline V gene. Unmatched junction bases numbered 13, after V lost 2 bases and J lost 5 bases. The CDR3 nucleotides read TGCAGCGTTGAACCCTGGGGTCAGGGGGCTGGTGAGACCCAGTACTTC. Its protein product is CSVEPWGQGAGETQYF.

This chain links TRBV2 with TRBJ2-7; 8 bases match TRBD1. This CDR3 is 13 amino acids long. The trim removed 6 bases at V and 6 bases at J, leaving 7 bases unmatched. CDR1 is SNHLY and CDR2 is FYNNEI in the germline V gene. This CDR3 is CASRKDRVGEQYV. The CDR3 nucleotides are TGTGCCAGCAGGAAGGACAGGGTGGGCGAGCAGTACGTC.

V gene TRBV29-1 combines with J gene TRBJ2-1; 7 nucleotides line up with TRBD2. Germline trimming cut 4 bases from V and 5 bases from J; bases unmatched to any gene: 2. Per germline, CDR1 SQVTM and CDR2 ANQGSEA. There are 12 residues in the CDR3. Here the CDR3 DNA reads TGCAGCGTTGCCGGGAGGCACAATGAGCAGTTCTTC. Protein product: CSVAGRHNEQFF.

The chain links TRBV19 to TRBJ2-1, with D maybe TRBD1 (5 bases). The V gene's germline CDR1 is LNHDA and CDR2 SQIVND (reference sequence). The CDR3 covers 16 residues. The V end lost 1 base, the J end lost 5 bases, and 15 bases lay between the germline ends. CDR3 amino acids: CASSIARGRNHNEQFF. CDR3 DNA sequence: TGTGCCAGTAGTATAGCAAGGGGCCGGAATCACAATGAGCAGTTCTTC.

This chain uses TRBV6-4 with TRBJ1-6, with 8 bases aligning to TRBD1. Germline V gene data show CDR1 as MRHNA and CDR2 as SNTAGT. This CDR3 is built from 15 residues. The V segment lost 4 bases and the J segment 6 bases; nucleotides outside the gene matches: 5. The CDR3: CASSVNGQGNSPLHF. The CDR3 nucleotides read TGTGCCAGCAGTGTAAACGGACAGGGTAATTCACCCCTCCACTTT.

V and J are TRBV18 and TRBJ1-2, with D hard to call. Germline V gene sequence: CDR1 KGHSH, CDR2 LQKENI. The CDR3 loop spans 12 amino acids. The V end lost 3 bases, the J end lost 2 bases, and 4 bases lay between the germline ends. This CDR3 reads CASSPGNYGYTF. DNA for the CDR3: TGTGCCAGCTCACCCGGGAACTATGGCTACACCTTC.

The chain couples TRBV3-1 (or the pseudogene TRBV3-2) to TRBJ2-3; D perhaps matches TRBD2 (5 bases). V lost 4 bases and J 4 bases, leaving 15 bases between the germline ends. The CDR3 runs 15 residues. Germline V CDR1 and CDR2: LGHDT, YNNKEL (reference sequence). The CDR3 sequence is CASSPRDLGADTQYF. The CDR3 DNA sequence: TGTGCCAGCAGCCCTCGGGATCTCGGGGCAGATACGCAGTATTTT.

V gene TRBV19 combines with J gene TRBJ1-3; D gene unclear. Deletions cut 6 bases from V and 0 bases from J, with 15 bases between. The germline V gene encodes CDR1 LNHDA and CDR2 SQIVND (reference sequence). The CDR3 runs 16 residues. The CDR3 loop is CASRPESWSSGNTIYF. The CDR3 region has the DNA TGTGCCAGTAGGCCTGAGAGTTGGAGCTCTGGAAACACCATATATTTT.

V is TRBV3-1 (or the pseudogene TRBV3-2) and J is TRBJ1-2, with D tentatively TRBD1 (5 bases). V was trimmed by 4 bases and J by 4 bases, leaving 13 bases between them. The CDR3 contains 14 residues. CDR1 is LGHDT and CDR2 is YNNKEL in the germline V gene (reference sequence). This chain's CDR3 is CASSLGGPSYGYTF. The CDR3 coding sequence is TGTGCCAGCAGCCTCGGGGGTCCATCCTATGGCTACACCTTC.

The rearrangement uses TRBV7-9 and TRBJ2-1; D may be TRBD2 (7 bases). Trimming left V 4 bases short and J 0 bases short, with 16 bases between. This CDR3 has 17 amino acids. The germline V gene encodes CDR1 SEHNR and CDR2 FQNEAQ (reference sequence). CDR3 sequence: CASSSDRGALSYNEQFF. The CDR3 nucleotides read TGTGCCAGCAGCTCCGACCGGGGGGCCCTCTCCTACAATGAGCAGTTCTTC.

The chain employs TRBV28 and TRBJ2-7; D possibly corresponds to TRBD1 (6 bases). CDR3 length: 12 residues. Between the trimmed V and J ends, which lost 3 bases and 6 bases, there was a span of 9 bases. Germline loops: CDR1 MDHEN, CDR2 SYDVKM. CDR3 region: CASSFQGSEQYV. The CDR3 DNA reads TGTGCCAGCAGTTTCCAGGGGTCCGAGCAGTACGTC.

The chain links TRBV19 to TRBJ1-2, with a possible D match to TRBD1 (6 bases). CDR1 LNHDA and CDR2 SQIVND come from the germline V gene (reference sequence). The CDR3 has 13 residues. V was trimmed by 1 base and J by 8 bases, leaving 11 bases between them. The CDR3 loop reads CASSIGSGAGYTF. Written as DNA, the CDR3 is TGTGCCAGTAGTATAGGATCAGGGGCGGGCTACACCTTC. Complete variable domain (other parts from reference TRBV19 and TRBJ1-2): DGGITQSPKYLFRKEGQNVTLSCEQNLNHDAMYWYRQDPGQGLRLIYYSQIVNDFQKGDIAEGYSVSREKKESFPLTVTSAQKNPTAFYLCASSIGSGAGYTFGSGTRLTVV.

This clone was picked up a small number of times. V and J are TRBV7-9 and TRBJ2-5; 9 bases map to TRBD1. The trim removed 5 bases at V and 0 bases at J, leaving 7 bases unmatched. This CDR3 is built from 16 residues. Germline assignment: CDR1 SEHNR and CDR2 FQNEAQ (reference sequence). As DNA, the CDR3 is TGTGCCAGCAGCCACTCCGGGACAGGGAACCAAGAGACCCAGTACTTC. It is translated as CASSHSGTGNQETQYF.

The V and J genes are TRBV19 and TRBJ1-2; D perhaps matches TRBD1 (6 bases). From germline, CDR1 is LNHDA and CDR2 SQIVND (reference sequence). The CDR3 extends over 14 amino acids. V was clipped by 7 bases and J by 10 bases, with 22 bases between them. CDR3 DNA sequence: TGTGCCAGTACCTTCTATGACAGGAGTAACGACTACACCTTC. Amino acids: CASTFYDRSNDYTF.

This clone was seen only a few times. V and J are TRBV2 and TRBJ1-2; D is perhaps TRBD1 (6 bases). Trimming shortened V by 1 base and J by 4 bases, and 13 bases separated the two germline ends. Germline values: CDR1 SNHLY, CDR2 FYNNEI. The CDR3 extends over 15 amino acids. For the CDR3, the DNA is TGTGCCAGCAGTGAAGGCCCAGGGGCTCTCTATGGCTACACCTTC. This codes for CASSEGPGALYGYTF. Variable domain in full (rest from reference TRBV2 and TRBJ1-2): EPEVTQTPSHQVTQMGQEVILRCVPISNHLYFYWYRQILGQKVEFLVSFYNNEISEKSEIFDDQFSVERPDGSNFTLKIRSTKLEDSAMYFCASSEGPGALYGYTFGSGTRLTVV.

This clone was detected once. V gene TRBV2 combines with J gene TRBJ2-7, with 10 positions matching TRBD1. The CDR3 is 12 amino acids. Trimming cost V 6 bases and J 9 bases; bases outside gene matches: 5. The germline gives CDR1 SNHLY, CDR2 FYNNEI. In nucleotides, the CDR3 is TGTGCCAGCAGCGGACAGGGGGGGGTGCAGTACGTC. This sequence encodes CASSGQGGVQYV.

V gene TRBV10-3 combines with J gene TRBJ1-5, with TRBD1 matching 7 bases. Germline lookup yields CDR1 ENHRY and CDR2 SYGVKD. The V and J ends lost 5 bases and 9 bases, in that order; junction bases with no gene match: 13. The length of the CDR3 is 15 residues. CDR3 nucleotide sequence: TGTGCCATCAGTCTGGGTACAGGGGACTTTTCGCCCCAGCATTTT. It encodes CAISLGTGDFSPQHF.